The source of this T cell receptor (beta chain) is a study of control samples from healthy donors and cancer patients. Assay: immunoSEQ multiplex PCR; the TCRdb copy retains only in-frame clones and omits some. Seen in this sample are some 180,000 clones; the ten most common clones hold 2.2%. V gave up 3 bases and J gave up 5 bases, with 8 bases separating them. The CDR3 is 13 residues long. Germline assignment: CDR1 SGHAT and CDR2 FQNNGV. The chain joins TRBV11-2 to TRBJ1-5; D remains ambiguous. The receptor comes from a woman in her twenties or thirties in good health. Material for sequencing was blood. DNA for the CDR3: TGTGCCAGCAGCTTCGGAACCTATCAGCCCCAGCATTTT. Translated: CASSFGTYQPQHF. The complete variable domain, with remaining parts taken from reference TRBV11-2 and TRBJ1-5, reads EAGVAQSPRYKIIEKRQSVAFWCNPISGHATLYWYQQILGQGPKLLIQFQNNGVVDDSQLPKDRFSAERLKGVDSTLKIQPAKLEDSAVYLCASSFGTYQPQHFGDGTRLSIL.